The clone carrying this T cell receptor beta chain was observed a few times. This record comes from a study of blood T cell repertoires in COVID-19. About the study: Samples of COVID-19 (acute and convalescent) were obtained from the United States, Italy and Spain.

Trimming stripped 7 bases from V and 5 bases from J, with 17 bases between. The germline V gene encodes CDR1 SQVTM and CDR2 ANQGSEA. CDR3 length equals 13 residues. Generated by immunoSEQ multiplex PCR, the TCRdb table keeps only in-frame clones and is missing some. The sample consists of around 200,000 clones, about 90% of them appearing once. The chain recombines TRBV29-1 with TRBJ1-2, with D possibly being TRBD1 (6 bases). This receptor was taken from a middle-aged man with active or convalescent COVID-19. Sample: peripheral blood. CDR3 DNA sequence: TGCAGCGAACAGGGCCCAGGGCGGTATGGCTACACCTTC. Translation: CSEQGPGRYGYTF.